This T cell receptor beta chain comes out of a study of CD8 T cells in ankylosing spondylitis. CDR1 and CDR2 (germline): SGHKS, YYEKEE (reference sequence). The V and J ends lost 6 bases and 6 bases, in that order; junction bases with no gene match: 5. This CDR3 region has 14 residues. This clonotype has ten or more counts. TCRdb used MiXCR to reprocess the 5' RACE reads, holding one entry per CDR3 protein. The sample contains 39,000 or so distinct CDR3 sequences, about 9.3% of which appear only once. This sequence was found in a male donor with ankylosing spondylitis or in good health (not recorded which). Sequencing was done on a sample of blood, either unsorted or a sorted T cell fraction (not recorded which). The chain uses TRBV5-5 and TRBJ2-3, with TRBD2 matching over 12 bases. CDR3 region: CASTRLAGADTQYF. The CDR3 DNA reads as TGTGCCAGCACCAGACTAGCGGGAGCCGATACGCAGTATTTT. Combining the CDR3 with reference TRBV5-5 and TRBJ2-3 gives the whole variable domain DAGVTQSPTHLIKTRGQQVTLRCSPISGHKSVSWYQQVLGQGPQFIFQYYEKEERGRGNFPDRFSARQFPNYSSELNVNALLLGDSALYLCASTRLAGADTQYFGPGTRLTVL.